The source of this TCR beta chain is a study of control samples from healthy donors and cancer patients. Only in-frame clones appear in the TCRdb table, and some are missing; sequencing was by immunoSEQ multiplex PCR. The sample carries about 120,000 clones, more than 85% recorded once. The germline CDR1 and CDR2 sequences are MNHEY and SMNVEV (reference sequence). The CDR3 is 16 residues long. Trimming left V 6 bases short and J 9 bases short, with 24 bases between. The receptor comes from a man aged 18-30 years in good health. The sample taken for sequencing was blood. V gene TRBV27 combines with J gene TRBJ2-1; the D gene is possibly TRBD2 (5 bases). This chain's CDR3 is CASSRRSSLTVAEQFF. CDR3 bases: TGTGCCAGCAGCCGAAGATCTAGCCTAACGGTGGCTGAGCAGTTCTTC.